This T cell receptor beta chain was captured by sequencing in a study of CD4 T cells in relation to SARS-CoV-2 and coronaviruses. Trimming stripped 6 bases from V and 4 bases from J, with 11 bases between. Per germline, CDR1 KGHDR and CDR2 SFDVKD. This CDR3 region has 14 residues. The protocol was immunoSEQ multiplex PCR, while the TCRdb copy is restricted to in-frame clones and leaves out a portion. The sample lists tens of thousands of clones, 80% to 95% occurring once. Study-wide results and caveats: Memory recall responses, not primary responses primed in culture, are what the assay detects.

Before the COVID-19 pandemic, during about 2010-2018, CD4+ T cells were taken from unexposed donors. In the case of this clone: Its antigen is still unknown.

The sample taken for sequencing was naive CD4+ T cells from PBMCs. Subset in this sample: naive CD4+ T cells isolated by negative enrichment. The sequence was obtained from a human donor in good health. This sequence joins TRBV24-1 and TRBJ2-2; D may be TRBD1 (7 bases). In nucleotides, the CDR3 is TGTGCCACCAGTCGGCAGGGGGGCACCGGGGAGCTGTTTTTT. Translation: CATSRQGGTGELFF.